This TCR beta chain was observed in a study of T-cell reconstitution after alpha-beta-depleted transplantation in children. Molecular barcoding with unique molecular identifiers was used for the TCRbeta library. TCRdb re-called the PCR reads through MiXCR, storing one row per CDR3 protein. The repertoire consists of about 240,000 distinct CDR3 sequences, with around 11% occurring once and the leading ten covering 2% to 3%. Unmatched junction bases numbered 5, after V lost 4 bases and J lost 1 base. Germline CDR1 SGHTA, CDR2 FQGNSA. CDR3 length: 15 amino acids. For this clonotype: A clone one base away is much larger, so this may be a read error.

The gene calls are TRBV7-2 and TRBJ1-1; 8 bases map to TRBD1. The clonotype originates from a human donor who donated a stem cell graft to a child with acute lymphoblastic leukemia. Sequences were derived from PBMCs from the stem cell graft donor, sampled from the stem cell graft. This CDR3 reads CASSSSGGSNTEAFF. CDR3 DNA sequence: TGTGCCAGCAGCTCTTCAGGGGGCTCGAACACTGAAGCTTTCTTT.